The 14 T cell receptor beta chains reported below all come from one sample, sequenced in a study of chemoradiotherapy in HPV16-positive cancers. Sequencing was performed with immunoSEQ multiplex PCR; in TCRdb, only in-frame clones are kept and a portion is missing. The sample shows thousands of clones, roughly 80% of them seen only once. Sequences were derived from tumor tissue, sampled from a patient who underwent chemoradiotherapy. The receptor source for this set is a human donor with HPV-associated anogenital cancer.

The chain is built from TRBV25-1 and TRBJ2-7; D gene uncertain. CDR3 length equals 16 residues. The germline gives CDR1 MGHDK, CDR2 SYGVNS. The ends were cut back, 5 bases at V and 0 bases at J, with 17 bases in the middle. CDR3 sequence (DNA): TGTGCCAGCAGTCCGAAGTGGGGTCGAAGCTCCTACGAGCAGTACTTC. It codes for CASSPKWGRSSYEQYF.

The chain is built from TRBV7-9 and TRBJ2-7; the D is unclear. CDR1 SEHNR and CDR2 FQNEAQ come from the germline V gene (reference sequence). V gave up 0 bases and J gave up 5 bases, with 14 bases separating them. The length of the CDR3 is 15 residues. The CDR3 reads CASSLAQGRNNEQYF. CDR3 bases: TGTGCCAGCAGCTTAGCGCAAGGCCGAAACAACGAGCAGTACTTC. The full variable domain, with the rest looked up from reference TRBV7-9 and TRBJ2-7, is DTGVSQNPRHKITKRGQNVTFRCDPISEHNRLYWYRQTLGQGPEFLTYFQNEAQLEKSRLLSDRFSAERPKGSFSTLEIQRTEQGDSAMYLCASSLAQGRNNEQYFGPGTRLTVT.

The rearrangement links TRBV15 to TRBJ1-2; 7 bases fit TRBD1. Germline trimming cut 1 base from V and 7 bases from J; bases unmatched to any gene: 9. Germline CDR1 LNHNV, CDR2 YYDKDF (reference sequence). There are 15 residues in the CDR3. The CDR3 sequence: CATSRGFEGAGGYTF. In nucleotides, the CDR3 is TGTGCCACCAGCAGAGGATTCGAGGGGGCTGGTGGCTACACCTTC.

The rearrangement joins TRBV28 to TRBJ2-5; no definite D call. The CDR3 is 14 amino acids. Between the trimmed V and J ends, which lost 5 bases and 5 bases, there was a span of 15 bases. Germline values: CDR1 MDHEN, CDR2 SYDVKM. In nucleotides, the CDR3 is TGTGCCAGCAGTCCCGTCGAGATCAGGGAGACCCAGTACTTC. Residues: CASSPVEIRETQYF.

In DNA form, the CDR3 reads TGTGCCAGCAGCTTAGAAGGGATTGAAGCTTTCTTT. It specifies CASSLEGIEAFF. The chain is built from TRBV7-9 and TRBJ1-1; D call uncertain. CDR3 length equals 12 residues. Germline loops: CDR1 SEHNR, CDR2 FQNEAQ (reference sequence). Deletions cut 1 base from V and 7 bases from J, with 7 bases between.

V gene TRBV6-5 combines with J gene TRBJ2-7, with TRBD2 as a possible D gene (6 bases). This CDR3 region has 13 residues. CDR1 and CDR2 from the germline V gene are MNHEY and SVGAGI. The V gene lost 1 base and the J gene lost 5 bases, with 9 bases spanning the gap. The CDR3 region is CASSYLGGDEQYF. CDR3 sequence (DNA): TGTGCCAGCAGTTACTTGGGGGGTGACGAGCAGTACTTC.

V is TRBV28 and J is TRBJ2-1, with a possible D match to TRBD1 (6 bases). The germline V gene has CDR1 MDHEN and CDR2 SYDVKM. V dropped 4 bases and J dropped 1 base, with 20 bases sitting between them. The CDR3 loop spans 18 amino acids. The CDR3 is CASSSLVDQGISYNEQFF. The CDR3 coding sequence is TGTGCCAGCAGTTCCTTAGTAGATCAGGGGATTTCCTACAATGAGCAGTTCTTC.

This chain joins TRBV28 and TRBJ1-1; D is ambiguous. From germline, CDR1 is MDHEN and CDR2 SYDVKM. The CDR3 consists of 15 residues. V was trimmed by 3 bases and J by 3 bases, leaving 14 bases between them. CDR3 region: CASSFFPGVDTEAFF. CDR3 bases: TGTGCCAGCAGTTTTTTCCCCGGGGTAGACACTGAAGCTTTCTTT.

The chain carries TRBV4-3 and TRBJ2-1; D is ambiguous. The V gene's germline CDR1 is LGHNA and CDR2 YSLEER. This CDR3 contains 16 residues. The V and J ends lost 3 bases and 8 bases respectively, with 20 bases between them. CDR3 region: CASSQARFGVGDEQFF. The CDR3 DNA reads as TGCGCCAGCAGCCAGGCCAGATTTGGGGTCGGCGATGAGCAGTTCTTC.

This chain joins TRBV29-1 and TRBJ1-1; 7 nucleotides match TRBD1. Unmatched junction bases numbered 7, after V lost 7 bases and J lost 5 bases. The CDR3 contains 12 residues. CDR1 and CDR2 (germline): SQVTM, ANQGSEA. The CDR3 sequence: CSATGQGTEAFF. Here the CDR3 DNA reads TGCAGCGCGACAGGGCAGGGGACTGAAGCTTTCTTT.

The chain joins TRBV18 to TRBJ1-2; 8 bases align to TRBD1. V gave up 6 bases and J gave up 7 bases; unmatched junction bases: 7. The germline V gene has CDR1 KGHSH and CDR2 LQKENI. The CDR3 covers 13 residues. The CDR3 here is CASSPTGGLGYTF. Written as DNA, the CDR3 is TGTGCCAGCTCTCCCACAGGGGGACTTGGCTACACCTTC.

The rearrangement uses TRBV19 and TRBJ2-3, with a tentative D call TRBD1 (6 bases). V was cut by 6 bases and J by 2 bases, with 12 bases left in between. CDR1 is LNHDA and CDR2 is SQIVND in the germline V gene (reference sequence). The CDR3 extends over 14 amino acids. The CDR3 nucleotides are TGTGCCAGTAGAACCACAGGGCCCACAGATACGCAGTATTTT. It encodes CASRTTGPTDTQYF.

The sample holds one count of this clone. V is TRBV4-2 and J is TRBJ1-5; no clear D gene. The CDR3 spans 15 residues. The V end lost 0 bases, the J end lost 0 bases, and 6 bases lay between the germline ends. Germline values: CDR1 LGHNA, CDR2 YNFKEQ. DNA of the CDR3: TGTGCCAGCAGCCAAGACCCAGCTAGCAATCAGCCCCAGCATTTT. Translation: CASSQDPASNQPQHF.

This clone was seen more than once but under ten times. V is TRBV6-1 and J is TRBJ1-2; D unresolved. The CDR3 has 12 residues. From germline, CDR1 is MNHNS and CDR2 SASEGT. Trimming pared 7 bases from V and 0 bases from J, leaving 6 bases between. The CDR3 sequence is CASMSPNYGYTF. The CDR3 DNA follows: TGTGCCAGCATGAGCCCTAACTATGGCTACACCTTC.